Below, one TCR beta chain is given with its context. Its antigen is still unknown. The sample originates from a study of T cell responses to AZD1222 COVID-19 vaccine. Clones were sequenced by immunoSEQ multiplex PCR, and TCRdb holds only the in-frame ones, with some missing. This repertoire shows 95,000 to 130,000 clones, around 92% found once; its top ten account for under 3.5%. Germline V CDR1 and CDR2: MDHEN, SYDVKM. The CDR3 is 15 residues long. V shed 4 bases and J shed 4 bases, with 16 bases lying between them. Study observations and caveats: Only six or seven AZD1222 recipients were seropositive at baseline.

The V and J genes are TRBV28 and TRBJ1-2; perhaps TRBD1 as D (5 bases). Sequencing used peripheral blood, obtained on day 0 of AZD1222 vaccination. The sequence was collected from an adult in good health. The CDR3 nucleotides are TGTGCCAGCAGTTCCCCAATCGACAGCTCCTATGGCTACACCTTC. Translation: CASSSPIDSSYGYTF.